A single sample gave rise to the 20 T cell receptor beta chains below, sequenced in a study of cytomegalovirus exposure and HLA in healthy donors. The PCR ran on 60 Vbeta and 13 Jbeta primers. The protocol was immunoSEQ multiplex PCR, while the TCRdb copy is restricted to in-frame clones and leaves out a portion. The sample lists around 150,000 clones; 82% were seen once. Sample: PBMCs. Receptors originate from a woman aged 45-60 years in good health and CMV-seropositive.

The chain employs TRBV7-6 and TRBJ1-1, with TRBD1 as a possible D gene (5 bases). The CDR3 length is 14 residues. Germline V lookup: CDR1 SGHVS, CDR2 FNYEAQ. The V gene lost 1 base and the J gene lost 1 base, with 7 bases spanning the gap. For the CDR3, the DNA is TGTGCCAGCAGCTTAGACGGGGGGAACACTGAAGCTTTCTTT. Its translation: CASSLDGGNTEAFF.

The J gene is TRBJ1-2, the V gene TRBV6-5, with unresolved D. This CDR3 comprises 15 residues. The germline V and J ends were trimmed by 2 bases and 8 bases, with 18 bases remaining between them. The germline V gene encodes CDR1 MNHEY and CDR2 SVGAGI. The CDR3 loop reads CASSYRWLSGGGYTF. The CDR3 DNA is TGTGCCAGCAGTTACAGGTGGCTCTCTGGAGGCGGCTACACCTTC.

CDR3: CASSLISSDEQFF. The CDR3 DNA follows: TGTGCCAGCAGTTTAATATCTAGCGATGAGCAGTTCTTC. The chain carries TRBV27 and TRBJ2-1; tentatively, D is TRBD2 (6 bases). V was clipped by 2 bases and J by 8 bases, with 10 bases between them. CDR3 length equals 13 residues. Germline lookup yields CDR1 MNHEY and CDR2 SMNVEV (reference sequence).

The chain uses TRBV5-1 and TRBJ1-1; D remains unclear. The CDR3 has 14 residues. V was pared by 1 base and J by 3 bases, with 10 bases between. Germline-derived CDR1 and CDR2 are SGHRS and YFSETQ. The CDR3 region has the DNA TGCGCCAGCAGCTTGAACGGGCGGGACACTGAAGCTTTCTTT. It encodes CASSLNGRDTEAFF.

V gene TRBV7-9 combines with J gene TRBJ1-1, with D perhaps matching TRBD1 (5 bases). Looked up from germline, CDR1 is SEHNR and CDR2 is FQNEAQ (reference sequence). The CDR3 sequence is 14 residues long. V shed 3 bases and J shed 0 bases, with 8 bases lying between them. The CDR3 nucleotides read TGTGCCAGCAGCTTCGACAGATTGAACACTGAAGCTTTCTTT. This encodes CASSFDRLNTEAFF.

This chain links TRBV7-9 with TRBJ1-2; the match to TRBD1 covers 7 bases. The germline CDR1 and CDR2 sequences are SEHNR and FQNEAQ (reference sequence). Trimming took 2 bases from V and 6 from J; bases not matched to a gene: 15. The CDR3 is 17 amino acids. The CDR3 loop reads CASSLLGEYGQGDGYTF. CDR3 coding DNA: TGTGCCAGCAGCTTACTAGGAGAGTATGGGCAGGGGGATGGCTACACCTTC.

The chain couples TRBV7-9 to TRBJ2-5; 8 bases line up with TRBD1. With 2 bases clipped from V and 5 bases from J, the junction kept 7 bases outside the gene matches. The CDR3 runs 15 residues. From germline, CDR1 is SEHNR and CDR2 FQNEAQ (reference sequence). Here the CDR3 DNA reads TGTGCCAGCAGCTTAAGAGGACAGGGAGGTGAGACCCAGTACTTC. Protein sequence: CASSLRGQGGETQYF.

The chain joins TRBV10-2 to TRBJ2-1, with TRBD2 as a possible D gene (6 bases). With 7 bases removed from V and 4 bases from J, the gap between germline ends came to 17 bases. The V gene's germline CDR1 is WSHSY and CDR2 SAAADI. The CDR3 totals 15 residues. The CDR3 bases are TGCGCCAGCACCCTGGGCGGGGTTGGGTACAATGAGCAGTTCTTC. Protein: CASTLGGVGYNEQFF.

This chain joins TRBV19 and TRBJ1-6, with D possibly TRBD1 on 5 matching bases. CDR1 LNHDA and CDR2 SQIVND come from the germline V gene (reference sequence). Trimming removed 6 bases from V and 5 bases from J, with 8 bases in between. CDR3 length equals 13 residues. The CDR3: CASRGQNNSPLHF. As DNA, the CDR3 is TGTGCCAGTAGGGGGCAAAATAATTCACCCCTCCACTTT.

The CDR3 sequence: CASSPLDTLNYGYTF. The CDR3 DNA sequence: TGTGCCAGCAGTCCCTTGGACACCCTTAACTATGGCTACACCTTC. V usage is TRBV6-5 and J usage is TRBJ1-2; TRBD1 might be the D (5 bases). V was pared by 5 bases and J by 1 base, with 14 bases between. CDR3 size: 15 residues. CDR1 and CDR2 (germline): MNHEY, SVGAGI.

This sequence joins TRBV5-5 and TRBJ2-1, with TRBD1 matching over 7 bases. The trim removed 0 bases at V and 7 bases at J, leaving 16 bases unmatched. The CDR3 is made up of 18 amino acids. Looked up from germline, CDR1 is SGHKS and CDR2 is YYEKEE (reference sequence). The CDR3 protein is CASSLAPFSTGAGNEQFF. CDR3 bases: TGTGCCAGCAGCTTGGCCCCCTTCTCAACAGGGGCAGGTAATGAGCAGTTCTTC.

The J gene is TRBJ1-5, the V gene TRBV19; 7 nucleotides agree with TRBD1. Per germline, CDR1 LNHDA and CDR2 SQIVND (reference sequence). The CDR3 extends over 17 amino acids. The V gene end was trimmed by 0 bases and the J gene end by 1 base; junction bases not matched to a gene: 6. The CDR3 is CASSIDRETGSNQPQHF. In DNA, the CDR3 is TGTGCCAGTAGTATAGATCGAGAGACAGGGAGCAATCAGCCCCAGCATTTT.

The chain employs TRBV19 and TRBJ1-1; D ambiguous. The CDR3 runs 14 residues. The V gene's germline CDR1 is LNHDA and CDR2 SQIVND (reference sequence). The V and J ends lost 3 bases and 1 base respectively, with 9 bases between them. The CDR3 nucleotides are TGTGCCAGTAGTATCCGACTGAGGAACACTGAAGCTTTCTTT. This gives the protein CASSIRLRNTEAFF.

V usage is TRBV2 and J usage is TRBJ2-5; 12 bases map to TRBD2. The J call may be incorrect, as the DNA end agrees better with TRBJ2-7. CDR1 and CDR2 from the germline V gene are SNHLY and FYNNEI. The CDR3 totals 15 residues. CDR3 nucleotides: TGTGCCAGCGGGCTAGCGGGAGGGCCGGGTTACGAGCAGTACTTC. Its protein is CASGLAGGPGYEQYF.

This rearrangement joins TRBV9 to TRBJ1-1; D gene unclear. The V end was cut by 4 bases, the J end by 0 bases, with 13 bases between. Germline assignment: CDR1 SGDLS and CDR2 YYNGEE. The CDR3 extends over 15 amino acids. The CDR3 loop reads CASSPHSGMNTEAFF. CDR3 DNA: TGTGCCAGCAGCCCGCACTCAGGAATGAACACTGAAGCTTTCTTT.

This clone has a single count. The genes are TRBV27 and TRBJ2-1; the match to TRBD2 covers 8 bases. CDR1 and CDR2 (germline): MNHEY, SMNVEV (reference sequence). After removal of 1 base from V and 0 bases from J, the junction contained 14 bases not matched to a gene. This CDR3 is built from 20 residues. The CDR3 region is CASSLFPGRGTLSSYNEQFF. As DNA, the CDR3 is TGTGCCAGCAGTTTATTTCCCGGGAGGGGAACTTTGAGCTCCTACAATGAGCAGTTCTTC.

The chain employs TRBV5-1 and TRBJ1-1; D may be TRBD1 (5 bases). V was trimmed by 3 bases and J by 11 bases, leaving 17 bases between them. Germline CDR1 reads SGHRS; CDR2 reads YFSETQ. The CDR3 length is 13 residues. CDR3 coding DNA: TGCGCCAGCAGCTCCCAACGTCAGGCAGGGGCTTTCTTT. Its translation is CASSSQRQAGAFF.

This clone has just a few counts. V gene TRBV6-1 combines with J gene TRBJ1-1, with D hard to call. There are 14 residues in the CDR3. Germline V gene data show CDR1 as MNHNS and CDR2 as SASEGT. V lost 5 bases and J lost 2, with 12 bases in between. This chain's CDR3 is CASSYFHSNTEAFF. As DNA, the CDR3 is TGTGCCAGCAGTTATTTTCACAGTAACACTGAAGCTTTCTTT.

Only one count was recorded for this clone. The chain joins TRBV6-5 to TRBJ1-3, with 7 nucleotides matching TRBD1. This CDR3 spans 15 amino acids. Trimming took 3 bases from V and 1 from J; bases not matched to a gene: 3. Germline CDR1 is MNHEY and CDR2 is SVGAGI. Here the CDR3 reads CASSYLQGSGNTIYF. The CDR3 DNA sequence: TGTGCCAGCAGTTATTTACAGGGGTCTGGAAACACCATATATTTT.

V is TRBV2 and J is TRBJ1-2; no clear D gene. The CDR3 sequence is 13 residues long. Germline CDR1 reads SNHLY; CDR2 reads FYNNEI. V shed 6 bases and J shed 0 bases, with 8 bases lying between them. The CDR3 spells CASSLSSNYGYTF. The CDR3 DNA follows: TGTGCCAGCAGCTTATCCTCTAACTATGGCTACACCTTC.